This T cell receptor beta chain is drawn from a study of spatial heterogeneity in lung cancer. Study-level information: More than 8.5 raw reads, on average, carried each unique TCR and UMI combination.

Germline trimming cut 6 bases from V and 2 bases from J; bases unmatched to any gene: 8. From germline, CDR1 is SNHLY and CDR2 FYNNEI. The CDR3 runs to 16 residues. The time point is: sample taken at primary tumor resection. Study-level results: One measure, the expanded intratumoral alpha and beta TCR count, tracked tumor mutation counts.

Every cDNA TCR molecule received its own unique molecular identifier. Via MiXCR, TCRdb re-called the 5' RACE reads, giving one row per CDR3 protein. The sample shows about 13,000 distinct CDR3 sequences, 5% to 6% of them seen only once. This clonotype has at least ten counts. Its antigen remains unknown. The sequences come from lung tumor tissue, collected at surgery. The clonotype originates from a female donor with early-stage non-small cell lung cancer. The chain recombines TRBV2 with TRBJ2-1, with 9 bases matching TRBD2. The CDR3 DNA reads TGTGCCAGCAGCCAAGCCGCTAGCGGGGCCTACAATGAGCAGTTCTTC. As protein: CASSQAASGAYNEQFF.